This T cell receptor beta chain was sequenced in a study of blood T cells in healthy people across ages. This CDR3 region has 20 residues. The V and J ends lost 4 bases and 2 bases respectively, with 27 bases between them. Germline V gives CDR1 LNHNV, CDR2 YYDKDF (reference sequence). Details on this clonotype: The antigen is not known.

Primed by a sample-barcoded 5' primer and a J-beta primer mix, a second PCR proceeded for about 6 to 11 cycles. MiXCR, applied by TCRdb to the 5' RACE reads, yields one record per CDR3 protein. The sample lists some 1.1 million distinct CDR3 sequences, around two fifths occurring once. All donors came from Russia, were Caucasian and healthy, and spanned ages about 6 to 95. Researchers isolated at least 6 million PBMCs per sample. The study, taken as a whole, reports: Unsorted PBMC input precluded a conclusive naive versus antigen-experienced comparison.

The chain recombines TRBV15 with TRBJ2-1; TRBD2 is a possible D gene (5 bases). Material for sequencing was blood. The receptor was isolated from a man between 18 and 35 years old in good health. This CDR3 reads CATSIEGSVVASLTYNEQFF. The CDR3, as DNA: TGTGCCACCAGCATAGAGGGTTCAGTCGTAGCGTCCCTAACCTACAATGAGCAGTTCTTC.